This T cell receptor beta chain is drawn from a study of B cell selection in AIRE deficiency. This clone has only one observation. Conventional CD4 T cells were sorted as CD4+CD127+ cells. Germline V lookup: CDR1 SGHTA, CDR2 FQGTGA. The CDR3 covers 15 residues. V lost 5 bases, J lost 4 bases, and 6 bases stayed unmatched. Method: immunoSEQ multiplex PCR; TCRdb's copy keeps in-frame clones and lacks some. Here the sample spans 20,000 to 25,000 clones, almost 98% being singletons. The chain joins TRBV7-3 to TRBJ2-3, with 10 bases identical to TRBD1. This clonotype was obtained from a human donor with AIRE deficiency. Sequencing was done on a sample of conventional CD4+ T cells sorted from PBMCs. DNA of the CDR3: TGTGCCAGCAGCCCTAGGGACAGGGGTGCAGATACGCAGTATTTT. It codes for CASSPRDRGADTQYF.